This T cell receptor beta chain was sequenced in a study of cytotoxic CD8 clonotypes in ibrutinib-treated CLL. Study as a whole: Productive templates per sample averaged almost 260,000; productive rearrangements, some 99,000. Overall study results and limits: Public clonotypes were seen rarely and were contracted or stable on treatment.

TCRdb's copy holds only in-frame clones and misses some; the assay was immunoSEQ multiplex PCR. The sample contains a few hundred thousand clones, roughly 85% of which appear only once. This CDR3 is 18 amino acids long. V was pared by 2 bases and J by 2 bases, with 23 bases between. Per germline, CDR1 SGHDT and CDR2 YYEEEE. TCR beta library input comprised roughly 1.9 micrograms of genomic DNA from cryopreserved PBMCs. A word on this clone: What it binds is unknown.

The clonotype originates from a human donor with chronic lymphocytic leukemia. The sequencing here drew on PBMCs, taken before ibrutinib treatment. The chain joins TRBV5-6 to TRBJ2-7; tentatively, D is TRBD2 (7 bases). This CDR3 is CASSLGPGQRGSTYEQYF. The CDR3 nucleotides read TGTGCCAGCAGCTTAGGACCCGGACAGCGGGGTTCAACCTACGAGCAGTACTTC.